The 24 T cell receptor beta chains below all came from one sample that was sequenced in a study of shared clonotypes between healthy human individuals. This table comes from immunoSEQ multiplex PCR, and its TCRdb copy is limited to in-frame clones, with some not included. The sample includes over 95,000 clones, approximately 44% of them seen just once. Sequencing input: PBMCs. Receptor source: a middle-aged woman in good health. Some clones in this sample may be carry-over from other donors' samples.

This clone came up many times. The chain carries TRBV7-9 and TRBJ2-1; TRBD2 matches at 10 bases. The CDR3 runs 15 residues. J gave up 0 bases and V 4 bases, and 0 bases lay outside the gene matches. Germline V gene lookup returns CDR1 SEHNR and CDR2 FQNEAQ (reference sequence). The CDR3 coding sequence is TGTGCCAGCAGCTGGACTAGCGGCTCCTACAATGAGCAGTTCTTC. It is translated as CASSWTSGSYNEQFF.

In regard to this clone: Relative to the germline gene, one junction end is altered; a read error may explain this. The chain is built from TRBV4-2 and TRBJ2-1; tentatively, D is TRBD2 (6 bases). This CDR3 region has 16 residues. Germline V gene sequence: CDR1 LGHNA, CDR2 YNFKEQ. CDR3 protein: CASSQDPGEGYNEQLF. In DNA, the CDR3 is TGTGCCAGCAGCCAAGATCCGGGAGAAGGGTACAATGAGCAGCTCTTC.

The sample holds one count of this clone. This sequence is one base from a far larger clone and is likely a read error. The V gene is TRBV12-1, the J gene TRBJ2-6. TRBV12-1 is annotated as a pseudogene. This CDR3 comprises 15 residues. This CDR3 reads CASSWADSGANVLTF. For the CDR3, the DNA is TGTGCCAGCAGCTGGGCCGACTCCGGGGCCAACGTCCTGACTTTC.

The chain links TRBV29-1 to TRBJ2-7; possibly TRBD1 for D (6 bases). The CDR3 has 12 amino acids. The V gene lost 7 bases and the J gene lost 4 bases, with 14 bases spanning the gap. The germline V gene encodes CDR1 SQVTM and CDR2 ANQGSEA. The CDR3 loop reads CSDRDTSYEQYF. Here the CDR3 DNA reads TGCAGCGACCGGGACACCAGTTACGAGCAGTACTTC.

This clone was found many times. V gene TRBV7-9 combines with J gene TRBJ1-3; no clear D gene. This CDR3 comprises 13 residues. The germline V gene has CDR1 SEHNR and CDR2 FQNEAQ (reference sequence). V lost 0 bases and J lost 4, with 4 bases in between. The CDR3 reads CASSLAEGNTIYF. DNA for the CDR3: TGTGCCAGCAGCTTAGCTGAAGGAAACACCATATATTTT.

V and J are TRBV28 and TRBJ1-2; no clear D. CDR1 MDHEN and CDR2 SYDVKM come from the germline V gene. The CDR3 runs to 10 residues. Trimming left V 6 bases short and J 6 bases short, with 5 bases between. This chain's CDR3 is CASSQNGYTF. As DNA, the CDR3 is TGTGCCAGCAGCCAGAATGGCTACACCTTC.

For this clone: A single base separates this from a much larger clone, so it may be a read error. This chain connects TRBV28 to TRBJ2-3; no firm D call. CDR1 and CDR2 from the germline V gene are MDHEN and SYDVKM. V was clipped by 5 bases and J by 6 bases, with 12 bases between them. The CDR3 length is 13 residues. CDR3 nucleotides: TGTGCCAGCAGTCTCCCCTCAGTTGATACGCAGTATTTT. Protein sequence: CASSLPSVDTQYF.

The chain has TRBV13 and TRBJ2-7, with 8 bases matching TRBD1. The germline CDR1 and CDR2 sequences are PRHDT and FYEKMQ (reference sequence). The CDR3 runs to 14 residues. V was clipped by 5 bases and J by 1 base; unmatched bases: 4. The CDR3 spells CASSRTGGSYEQYF. CDR3 in DNA: TGTGCCAGCAGCAGAACAGGGGGTTCCTACGAGCAGTACTTC.

The chain has TRBV30 and TRBJ1-3; no clear D. V lost 7 bases to trimming and J lost 0 bases, with 7 bases between them. The CDR3 runs 12 residues. Germline values: CDR1 GTSNPN, CDR2 SVGIG (reference sequence). CDR3 protein: CALQNSGNTIYF. In nucleotides, the CDR3 is TGTGCCTTACAGAACTCTGGAAACACCATATATTTT.

This sequence joins TRBV2 and TRBJ1-6, with unresolved D. The germline V gene has CDR1 SNHLY and CDR2 FYNNEI. CDR3 size: 17 residues. V dropped 4 bases and J dropped 4 bases, with 17 bases sitting between them. The CDR3: CASSGRTAADYNSPLHF. CDR3 in DNA: TGTGCCAGCAGTGGGAGGACCGCGGCGGATTATAATTCACCCCTCCACTTT.

The count of this clone is one. The rearrangement links TRBV6-5 to TRBJ2-7, with D possibly matching TRBD2 (6 bases). Trimming removed 4 bases from V and 3 bases from J, with 10 bases in between. Looked up from germline, CDR1 is MNHEY and CDR2 is SVGAGI. The CDR3 runs 13 residues. The CDR3 loop reads CASSSGTGYEQYF. As DNA, the CDR3 is TGTGCCAGCAGTTCCGGGACTGGCTACGAGCAGTACTTC.

This clone was counted a few times. This rearrangement joins TRBV29-1 to TRBJ2-3, with D tentatively TRBD2 (6 bases). V lost 3 bases and J 2 bases, leaving 12 bases between the germline ends. Germline values: CDR1 SQVTM, CDR2 ANQGSEA. This CDR3 is 14 amino acids long. CDR3 nucleotide sequence: TGCAGCGTTGATGAATCGGGACTCACAGATACGCAGTATTTT. Translation gives CSVDESGLTDTQYF.

The sample holds many counts of this clone. The chain recombines TRBV30 with TRBJ1-3; D gene uncertain. V was clipped by 4 bases and J by 1 base, with 5 bases between them. The CDR3 loop spans 12 amino acids. Germline CDR1 GTSNPN, CDR2 SVGIG (reference sequence). In DNA, the CDR3 is TGTGCCTGGAAGCGATCTGGAAACACCATATATTTT. It encodes CAWKRSGNTIYF.

This chain links TRBV7-9 with TRBJ2-2, with a tentative D call TRBD1 (6 bases). The V end was cut by 3 bases, the J end by 5 bases, with 16 bases between. Germline V gene data show CDR1 as SEHNR and CDR2 as FQNEAQ (reference sequence). The CDR3 is made up of 16 amino acids. Here the CDR3 DNA reads TGTGCCAGCAGCTTCGCCGGCAGGGGCGGTACCGGGGAGCTGTTTTTT. It codes for CASSFAGRGGTGELFF.

This clone was recorded many times. The V and J genes are TRBV30 and TRBJ1-4; D gene ambiguous. The CDR3 sequence is 10 residues long. The V end was cut by 8 bases, the J end by 8 bases, with 9 bases between. Per germline, CDR1 GTSNPN and CDR2 SVGIG (reference sequence). Here the CDR3 reads CAGSREKLFF. The DNA of the CDR3 is TGTGCCGGCTCCAGGGAAAAACTGTTTTTT.

CDR3 amino acids: CASSSPTGSYEQYF. The DNA of the CDR3 is TGTGCCAGCAGTTCACCGACAGGTTCCTACGAGCAGTACTTC. This chain connects TRBV7-2 to TRBJ2-5; possible D gene TRBD1, 6 bases. The end of the DNA is better explained by TRBJ2-7, so the J call may be wrong. Germline lookup yields CDR1 SGHTA and CDR2 FQGNSA. CDR3 length: 14 amino acids.

The V and J genes are TRBV10-3 and TRBJ2-3, with D perhaps matching TRBD1 (5 bases). V was cut by 5 bases and J by 2 bases, with 11 bases left in between. Germline CDR1 is ENHRY and CDR2 is SYGVKD. This CDR3 has 14 amino acids. The CDR3 here is CAISSPTDTDTQYF. The CDR3 DNA sequence: TGTGCCATCAGTAGCCCGACAGACACAGATACGCAGTATTTT.

The chain combines TRBV27 with TRBJ2-7, with a tentative D call TRBD1 (5 bases). The CDR3 is 14 amino acids. V gave up 7 bases and J gave up 6 bases, with 19 bases separating them. The germline V gene encodes CDR1 MNHEY and CDR2 SMNVEV (reference sequence). CDR3: CASTLRQGSLEQYF. The DNA of the CDR3 is TGTGCCAGCACCCTCCGGCAGGGTAGTCTCGAGCAGTACTTC.

This clone was detected only a few times. The V and J genes are TRBV11-1 and TRBJ2-7; D not certain. Germline CDR1 is SGHAT and CDR2 is FQDESV (reference sequence). Trimming took off 5 bases at V and 7 bases at J, with 15 bases between the two ends. This CDR3 comprises 13 residues. CDR3 in DNA: TGTGCCAGCAGCCCGGAGTTCCCTGGGGAGCAGTACTTC. Its translation: CASSPEFPGEQYF.

The gene calls are TRBV30 and TRBJ2-2; perhaps TRBD2 as D (6 bases). Trimming pared 0 bases from V and 3 bases from J, leaving 14 bases between. Germline V gives CDR1 GTSNPN, CDR2 SVGIG (reference sequence). This CDR3 is built from 16 residues. In DNA form, the CDR3 reads TGTGCCTGGAGTGTACTCGGGGGATTGGACACCGGGGAGCTGTTTTTT. It codes for CAWSVLGGLDTGELFF.

Turning to this clone: A far larger clone is only one base removed, so a read error is likely. The sample has other DNA sequences that encode this CDR3 too. The rearrangement joins TRBV5-1 to TRBJ1-4; D is uncertain. The CDR3 sequence is 14 residues long. V was cut by 0 bases and J by 8 bases, with 11 bases left in between. From germline, CDR1 is SGHRS and CDR2 YFSETQ. The CDR3 spells CASSLEGNSEKLFF. CDR3 nucleotides: TGCGCCAGCAGCTTGGAGGGAAACAGCGAAAAACTGTTTTTT.

The chain is built from TRBV9 and TRBJ2-5, with unresolved D. The length of the CDR3 is 13 residues. The germline V gene has CDR1 SGDLS and CDR2 YYNGEE. V lost 8 bases and J lost 5, with 16 bases in between. CDR3 residues: CASSSVFGETQYF. CDR3 coding DNA: TGTGCCAGTTCATCCGTGTTTGGTGAGACCCAGTACTTC.

This sequence joins TRBV4-1 and TRBJ2-7; 9 nucleotides match TRBD1. Germline trimming cut 2 bases from V and 4 bases from J; bases unmatched to any gene: 12. The V gene's germline CDR1 is MGHRA and CDR2 YSYEKL. CDR3 length: 17 amino acids. DNA for the CDR3: TGCGCCAGCAGCCAACCGACTAACCGGGACAGGGAGTACGAGCAGTACTTC. Amino acids: CASSQPTNRDREYEQYF.

This clone was observed once. Here the CDR3 DNA reads TGTGCCAGCAGCTACAGGGCTAGACAAGAGACCCAGTACTTC. It specifies CASSYRARQETQYF. This chain joins TRBV7-9 and TRBJ2-5; D may be TRBD1 (6 bases). This CDR3 has 14 amino acids. CDR1 is SEHNR and CDR2 is FQNEAQ in the germline V gene (reference sequence). Trimming shortened V by 4 bases and J by 2 bases, and 11 bases separated the two germline ends.